A single sample is the source of the 22 T cell receptor beta chains below, sequenced in a study of T-cell memory formation after mild COVID-19. MiXCR was run by TCRdb on the 5' RACE reads, yielding one entry per CDR3 protein. Of 50,000 to 70,000 distinct CDR3 sequences in the sample, 12% were seen once. The material sequenced was PBMCs or a T cell subset sorted from them (not recorded which). The receptors were gathered from a young man who had mild COVID-19 (a few samples of this study predate the infection). Cell type and time point are not known.

This clonotype was found a few times. V is TRBV6-1 and J is TRBJ2-7, with D unresolved. The CDR3 contains 14 residues. Germline V gives CDR1 MNHNS, CDR2 SASEGT. The V end lost 7 bases, the J end lost 1 base, and 14 bases lay between the germline ends. The CDR3 nucleotides are TGTGCCAGCAATCGACTTACAGTGTCCTACGAGCAGTACTTC. Its translation: CASNRLTVSYEQYF.

This chain uses TRBV20-1 with TRBJ2-3; 9 nucleotides agree with TRBD2. The CDR3 runs to 15 residues. The V and J ends lost 3 bases and 4 bases, in that order; junction bases with no gene match: 8. Germline assignment: CDR1 DFQATT and CDR2 SNEGSKA (reference sequence). CDR3 protein: CSARASGVQADTQYF. DNA for the CDR3: TGCAGTGCTAGGGCTAGCGGGGTTCAAGCAGATACGCAGTATTTT.

The rearrangement uses TRBV20-1 and TRBJ2-7, with D perhaps matching TRBD2 (5 bases). Germline-derived CDR1 and CDR2 are DFQATT and SNEGSKA (reference sequence). V was pared by 3 bases and J by 7 bases, with 13 bases between. The length of the CDR3 is 12 residues. CDR3 nucleotide sequence: TGCAGTGCTAGGGGAGTTAAGGGTGAGCAGTACGTC. Translated: CSARGVKGEQYV.

J is TRBJ2-3 and V is TRBV7-2; possible D gene TRBD2, 7 bases. V was pared by 5 bases and J by 2 bases, with 20 bases between. The CDR3 has 17 amino acids. The V gene's germline CDR1 is SGHTA and CDR2 FQGNSA. The CDR3 coding sequence is TGTGCCAGCAGCCTCCTGAGAGGGGGGAGGGCCACAGATACGCAGTATTTT. This translates into CASSLLRGGRATDTQYF.

This clonotype occurred many times. The chain couples TRBV7-2 to TRBJ2-2; 11 nucleotides agree with TRBD1. Unmatched junction bases numbered 9, after V lost 5 bases and J lost 7 bases. Germline V gene sequence: CDR1 SGHTA, CDR2 FQGNSA. The CDR3 is 16 residues long. Here the CDR3 reads CASSQRTGGSFGELFF. DNA for the CDR3: TGTGCCAGCAGCCAACGGACAGGGGGCTCTTTCGGGGAGCTGTTTTTT.

As to this clonotype: The germline gene is not matched at one end of the junction; a read error may be the cause. V gene TRBV20-1 combines with J gene TRBJ1-5; TRBD1 might be the D (5 bases). Per germline, CDR1 DFQATT and CDR2 SNEGSKA (reference sequence). CDR3 length: 12 amino acids. The chain's CDR3 is CSAPGPNQTQHF. In DNA, the CDR3 is TGCAGTGCGCCAGGGCCCAATCAGACCCAGCATTTT.

This clonotype was seen many times. The rearrangement uses TRBV28 and TRBJ2-5; TRBD1 agrees at 7 bases. The CDR3 loop spans 14 amino acids. V lost 6 bases to trimming and J lost 4 bases; unmatched junction nucleotides: 8. Germline-derived CDR1 and CDR2 are MDHEN and SYDVKM. The DNA of the CDR3 is TGTGCCAGCAGCCGTACAGGGGCCATAGAGACCCAGTACTTC. Translation: CASSRTGAIETQYF.

This chain connects TRBV5-4 to TRBJ1-1; 8 nucleotides line up with TRBD1. Trimming removed 4 bases from V and 4 bases from J; junction bases left unmatched: 6. Per germline, CDR1 SGHNT and CDR2 YYREEE (reference sequence). CDR3 length: 14 amino acids. As DNA, the CDR3 is TGTGCCAGCAGCCCAGGGGGCGCAGGCACTGAAGCTTTCTTT. Its protein product is CASSPGGAGTEAFF. Full variable domain (rest looked up from reference TRBV5-4 and TRBJ1-1): ETGVTQSPTHLIKTRGQQVTLRCSSQSGHNTVSWYQQALGQGPQFIFQYYREEENGRGNFPPRFSGLQFPNYSSELNVNALELDDSALYLCASSPGGAGTEAFFGQGTRLTVV.

By share, this clonotype counts as medium-sized. The chain carries TRBV29-1 and TRBJ2-7; no reliable D call. Germline assignment: CDR1 SQVTM and CDR2 ANQGSEA. V lost 5 bases and J lost 0, with 14 bases in between. This CDR3 comprises 14 residues. CDR3 sequence: CSVFLDSSSYEQYF. DNA of the CDR3: TGCAGCGTTTTCCTAGACTCAAGCTCCTACGAGCAGTACTTC.

The rearrangement joins TRBV10-3 to TRBJ1-1; a weak D match, TRBD1 (6 bases). Germline V gene sequence: CDR1 ENHRY, CDR2 SYGVKD. Deletions cut 6 bases from V and 5 bases from J, with 16 bases between. This CDR3 is built from 14 residues. The CDR3 bases are TGTGCCATCAGGCTACAGGGTGATTGGACTGAAGCTTTCTTT. This encodes CAIRLQGDWTEAFF.

The chain joins TRBV4-2 to TRBJ2-5, with TRBD2 matching 9 bases. CDR1 is LGHNA, CDR2 YNFKEQ, per germline. With 0 bases clipped from V and 4 bases from J, the junction kept 6 bases outside the gene matches. This CDR3 region has 16 residues. The DNA for the CDR3 is TGTGCCAGCAGCCAAGAGGCGGGAGGGCCCCCAGAGACCCAGTACTTC. Protein sequence: CASSQEAGGPPETQYF.

The rearrangement joins TRBV7-2 to TRBJ1-1; no firm D call. V lost 7 bases and J lost 3, with 15 bases in between. The CDR3 is 14 residues long. Germline V CDR1 and CDR2: SGHTA, FQGNSA. The CDR3 is CASISGYLYTEAFF. The CDR3 nucleotides read TGTGCCAGCATTTCTGGGTATTTGTACACTGAAGCTTTCTTT.

This clonotype came up a few times. V gene TRBV13 combines with J gene TRBJ1-5; 9 bases align to TRBD1. This CDR3 region has 16 residues. The J segment lost 0 bases and the V segment lost 5 bases, leaving 5 bases of the junction unmatched. Germline V gene sequence: CDR1 PRHDT, CDR2 FYEKMQ (reference sequence). The CDR3 here is CASSQQDRGSNQPQHF. Written as DNA, the CDR3 is TGTGCCAGCAGCCAACAGGACAGGGGTAGCAATCAGCCCCAGCATTTT. Full variable domain (missing parts from reference TRBV13 and TRBJ1-5): AAGVIQSPRHLIKEKRETATLKCYPIPRHDTVYWYQQGPGQDPQFLISFYEKMQSDKGSIPDRFSAQQFSDYHSELNMSSLELGDSALYFCASSQQDRGSNQPQHFGDGTRLSIL.

CDR3 amino acids: CSASGGRHQPQHF. For the CDR3, the DNA is TGCAGTGCTAGTGGGGGGAGGCATCAGCCCCAGCATTTT. The V gene is TRBV20-1, the J gene TRBJ1-5; the D gene is possibly TRBD1 (5 bases). Germline V gene lookup returns CDR1 DFQATT and CDR2 SNEGSKA (reference sequence). Trimming shortened V by 3 bases and J by 5 bases, and 11 bases separated the two germline ends. The CDR3 totals 13 residues.

V and J are TRBV7-2 and TRBJ1-6; 9 positions agree with TRBD1. There are 15 residues in the CDR3. From germline, CDR1 is SGHTA and CDR2 FQGNSA. With 1 base clipped from V and 8 bases from J, the junction kept 3 bases outside the gene matches. CDR3 nucleotide sequence: TGTGCCAGCAGCTTAGGCCGGGACAGGGATTCACCCCTCCACTTT. This gives the protein CASSLGRDRDSPLHF.

The chain couples TRBV19 to TRBJ1-2; D is uncertain. The germline V and J ends were trimmed by 7 bases and 8 bases, with 11 bases remaining between them. Germline V CDR1 and CDR2: LNHDA, SQIVND (reference sequence). The CDR3 is 11 residues long. CDR3 residues: CASMGFRGYTF. The CDR3 coding sequence is TGTGCCAGTATGGGATTTCGGGGCTACACCTTC.

This clonotype was seen at least ten times. This sequence joins TRBV20-1 and TRBJ2-3; D call uncertain. Germline CDR1 is DFQATT and CDR2 is SNEGSKA (reference sequence). The CDR3 contains 12 residues. Trimming pared 5 bases from V and 9 bases from J, leaving 15 bases between. The CDR3: CSAGPPSGTQYF. CDR3 in DNA: TGCAGTGCTGGGCCTCCCTCGGGCACGCAGTATTTT.

The genes are TRBV6-1 and TRBJ2-7, with 8 bases lining up with TRBD1. The CDR3 has 13 residues. Germline CDR1 and CDR2: MNHNS and SASEGT. Losses at the gene ends were 8 bases for V and 1 base for J; bases not matched to a gene: 4. CDR3 coding DNA: TGTGCCAGCCGGGACAGGAGTTCCTACGAGCAGTACTTC. Encoded protein: CASRDRSSYEQYF.

This chain connects TRBV5-4 to TRBJ2-1; the D gene is possibly TRBD1 (5 bases). This CDR3 is built from 12 residues. V was clipped by 3 bases and J by 7 bases, with 8 bases between them. Germline V CDR1 and CDR2: SGHNT, YYREEE (reference sequence). The CDR3 is CASSYDRNEQFF. DNA for the CDR3: TGTGCCAGCAGCTACGACAGAAATGAGCAGTTCTTC. The whole variable domain, filled in from reference TRBV5-4 and TRBJ2-1, reads ETGVTQSPTHLIKTRGQQVTLRCSSQSGHNTVSWYQQALGQGPQFIFQYYREEENGRGNFPPRFSGLQFPNYSSELNVNALELDDSALYLCASSYDRNEQFFGPGTRLTVL.

V and J are TRBV4-1 and TRBJ1-6; D ambiguous. The CDR3 contains 12 residues. CDR1 is MGHRA, CDR2 YSYEKL, per germline. V was trimmed by 5 bases and J by 16 bases, leaving 15 bases between them. The CDR3 loop is CASSTSPGQLHF. In DNA form, the CDR3 reads TGCGCCAGCAGCACGTCCCCCGGGCAGCTCCACTTT.

CDR3 DNA: TGCGCCAGCAGCTTATTTGGGCAGGGATATGAGCAGTTCTTC. It is translated as CASSLFGQGYEQFF. This rearrangement joins TRBV5-1 to TRBJ2-1; a possible D gene is TRBD1 (5 bases). The CDR3 extends over 14 amino acids. The V gene's germline CDR1 is SGHRS and CDR2 YFSETQ. Trimming took 2 bases from V and 8 from J, leaving 14 bases between them.

This clonotype was counted many times. This chain links TRBV10-2 with TRBJ2-7; TRBD2 aligns across 7 bases. Germline V lookup: CDR1 WSHSY, CDR2 SAAADI. There are 16 residues in the CDR3. After removal of 2 bases from V and 1 base from J, the junction contained 8 bases not matched to a gene. CDR3 amino acids: CASSEALAELSYEQYF. The CDR3 DNA reads TGCGCCAGCAGTGAGGCCCTAGCGGAACTGTCCTACGAGCAGTACTTC.